This T cell receptor (beta chain) emerged from a study of CD8 T cells in ankylosing spondylitis (dated by TCRdb to the late 2010s). Background on the whole study: To find TCR variants linked to disease, the study profiled T cell receptor beta repertoires in ankylosing spondylitis patients and healthy donors. Peripheral blood samples were taken, and synovial fluid was additionally collected from ankylosing spondylitis patients. The full study cohort was made up of 25 to 30 ankylosing spondylitis patients and 108 healthy donors. Paper-wide results and their limitations: Some of the motif variants had been reported before in the synovial fluid and blood of reactive arthritis patients, a finding that suggests common disease-initiation mechanisms. A TCR beta motif of 7 or 8 highly homologous amino acid variants appeared characteristic of blood from ankylosing spondylitis patients. The disease-linked clones had a CD8+ phenotype and were found at relatively low frequencies in peripheral blood. Significant enrichment of the disease-linked clones was reported in matched synovial fluid samples from ankylosing spondylitis patients.

The run used an Illumina HiSeq 2500. Quantitative 5'-RACE with molecular barcodes was used to prepare TCR beta libraries. From the authors' description of their analysis: To identify disease-linked TCR variants, a new computational method was used, one built on a probabilistic model of VDJ rearrangement. The raw public data were reprocessed by TCRdb itself: fastp quality trimming at Q25, MiXCR clonotype calling, in-frame beta chains only. Rows merge per CDR3 protein into single entries with the most common DNA and genes. The V and J calls and clone size come from TCRdb's table, not from the authors' own analysis. The sample table holds 300,000 to 400,000 distinct CDR3 sequences, of which 20% were seen once. Roughly 14% of the sample belongs to the ten largest clones. This clonotype was counted only a few times. No antigen is known for it. The sample holds no much larger clone one base away, and base qualities are not on file.

Counted from cysteine to phenylalanine, this CDR3 has 12 amino acids. The read is trimmed to its CDR3 DNA, 36 bases read in frame from base 1. CDR1 MGHRA and CDR2 YSYEKL were looked up in the germline V gene. V is reduced by 7 bases and J by 8 bases, leaving a spacing of 12 bases between them. Material: blood, either unsorted or a sorted T cell fraction (not recorded which). The clonotype comes from a male donor with ankylosing spondylitis or in good health (not recorded which). The chain uses TRBV4-1 and TRBJ2-4, and possibly TRBD1, on 6 matching bases. In nucleotides, the sequence is TGCGCCAGCACCACCGAGGGGGACATTCAGTACTTC. Translated, this is CASTTEGDIQYF.